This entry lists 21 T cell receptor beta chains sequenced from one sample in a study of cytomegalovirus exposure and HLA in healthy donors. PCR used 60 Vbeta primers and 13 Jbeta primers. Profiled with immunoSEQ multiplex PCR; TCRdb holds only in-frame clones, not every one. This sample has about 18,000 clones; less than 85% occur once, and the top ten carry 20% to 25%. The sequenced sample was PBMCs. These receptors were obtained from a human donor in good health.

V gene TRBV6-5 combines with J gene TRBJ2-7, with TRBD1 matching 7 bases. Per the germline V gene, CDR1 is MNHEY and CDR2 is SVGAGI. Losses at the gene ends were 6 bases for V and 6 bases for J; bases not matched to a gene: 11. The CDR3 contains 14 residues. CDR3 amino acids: CASRSVDRVVEQYF. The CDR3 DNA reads TGTGCCAGCAGGTCCGTAGACAGGGTTGTCGAGCAGTACTTC.

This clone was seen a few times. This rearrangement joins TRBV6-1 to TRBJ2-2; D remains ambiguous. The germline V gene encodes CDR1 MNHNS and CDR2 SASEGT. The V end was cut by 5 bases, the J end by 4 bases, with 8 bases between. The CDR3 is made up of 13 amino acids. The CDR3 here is CASSPEPTGELFF. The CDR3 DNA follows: TGTGCCAGCAGTCCAGAACCCACCGGGGAGCTGTTTTTT.

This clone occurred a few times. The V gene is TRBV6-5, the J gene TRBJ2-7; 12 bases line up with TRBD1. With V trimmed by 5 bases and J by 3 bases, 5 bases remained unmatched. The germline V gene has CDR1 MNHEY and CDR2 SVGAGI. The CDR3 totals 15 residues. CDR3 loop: CASSHGTGGRYEQYF. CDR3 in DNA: TGTGCCAGCAGTCACGGGACAGGGGGCCGCTACGAGCAGTACTTC.

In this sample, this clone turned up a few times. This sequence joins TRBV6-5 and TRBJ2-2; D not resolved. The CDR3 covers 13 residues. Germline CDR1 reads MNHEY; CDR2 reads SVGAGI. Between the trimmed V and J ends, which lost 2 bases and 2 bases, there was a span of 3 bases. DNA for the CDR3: TGTGCCAGCAGTTACCATAACACCGGGGAGCTGTTTTTT. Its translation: CASSYHNTGELFF.

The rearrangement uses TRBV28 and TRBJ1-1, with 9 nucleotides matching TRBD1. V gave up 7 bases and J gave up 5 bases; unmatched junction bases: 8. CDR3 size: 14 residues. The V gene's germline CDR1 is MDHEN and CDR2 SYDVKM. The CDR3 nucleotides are TGTGCCAGCACCCCCGGGGACAGGGTAACTGAAGCTTTCTTT. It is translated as CASTPGDRVTEAFF.

This CDR3 is CASVLTSNTEAFF. In DNA form, the CDR3 reads TGTGCCAGCGTCCTGACATCGAACACTGAAGCTTTCTTT. This chain joins TRBV2 and TRBJ1-1; D gene uncertain. This CDR3 has 13 amino acids. V dropped 8 bases and J dropped 1 base, with 11 bases sitting between them. Germline values: CDR1 SNHLY, CDR2 FYNNEI.

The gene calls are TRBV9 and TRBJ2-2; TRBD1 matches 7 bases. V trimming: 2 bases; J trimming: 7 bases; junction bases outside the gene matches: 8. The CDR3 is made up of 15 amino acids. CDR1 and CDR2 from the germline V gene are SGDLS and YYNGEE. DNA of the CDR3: TGTGCCAGCAGCGTTGTAGGGGGCGCAGGCGGGGAGCTGTTTTTT. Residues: CASSVVGGAGGELFF.

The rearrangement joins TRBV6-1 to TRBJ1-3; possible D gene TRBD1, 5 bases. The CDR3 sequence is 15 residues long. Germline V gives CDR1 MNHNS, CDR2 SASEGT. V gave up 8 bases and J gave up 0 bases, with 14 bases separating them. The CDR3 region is CASESGVISGNTIYF. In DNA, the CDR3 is TGTGCCAGCGAGTCGGGGGTTATCTCTGGAAACACCATATATTTT.

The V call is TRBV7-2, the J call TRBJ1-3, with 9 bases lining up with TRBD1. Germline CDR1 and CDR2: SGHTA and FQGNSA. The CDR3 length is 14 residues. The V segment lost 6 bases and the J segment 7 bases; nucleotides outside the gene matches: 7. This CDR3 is CASRPTGQGNTIYF. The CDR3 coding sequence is TGTGCCAGCAGACCTACGGGACAGGGCAACACCATATATTTT.

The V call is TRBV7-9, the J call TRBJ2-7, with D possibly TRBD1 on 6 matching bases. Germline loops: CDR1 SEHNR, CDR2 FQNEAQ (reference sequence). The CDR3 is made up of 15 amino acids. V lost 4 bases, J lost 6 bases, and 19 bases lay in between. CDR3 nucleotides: TGTGCCAGCAGCTCCTCCCCCGGCCAGGGGCGCGAGCAGTACTTC. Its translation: CASSSSPGQGREQYF. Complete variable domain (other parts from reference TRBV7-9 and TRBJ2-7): DTGVSQNPRHKITKRGQNVTFRCDPISEHNRLYWYRQTLGQGPEFLTYFQNEAQLEKSRLLSDRFSAERPKGSFSTLEIQRTEQGDSAMYLCASSSSPGQGREQYFGPGTRLTVT.

The CDR3 reads CASSEGKGVSYEQYF. CDR3 coding DNA: TGTGCCAGCAGTGAGGGGAAGGGGGTCTCCTACGAGCAGTACTTC. The chain uses TRBV25-1 and TRBJ2-7, with D possibly matching TRBD1 (6 bases). This CDR3 has 15 amino acids. From germline, CDR1 is MGHDK and CDR2 SYGVNS. The V end was cut by 3 bases, the J end by 0 bases, with 12 bases between.

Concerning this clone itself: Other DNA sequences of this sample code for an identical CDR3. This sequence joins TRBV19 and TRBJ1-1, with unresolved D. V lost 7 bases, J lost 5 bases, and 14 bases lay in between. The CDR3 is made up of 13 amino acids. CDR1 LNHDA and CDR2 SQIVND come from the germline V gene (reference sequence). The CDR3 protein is CASNPYRSTEAFF. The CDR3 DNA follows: TGTGCCAGTAACCCCTATCGGTCGACTGAAGCTTTCTTT.

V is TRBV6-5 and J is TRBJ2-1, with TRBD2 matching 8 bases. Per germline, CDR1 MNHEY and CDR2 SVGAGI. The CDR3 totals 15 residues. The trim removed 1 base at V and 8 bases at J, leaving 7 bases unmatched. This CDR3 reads CASSYLGLVGYEQFF. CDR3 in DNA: TGTGCCAGCAGTTACTTGGGACTAGTGGGCTATGAGCAGTTCTTC.

CDR3 residues: CASSFQTGSSYNSPLHF. The CDR3, as DNA: TGCGCCAGCAGCTTCCAGACAGGGAGCTCCTATAATTCACCCCTCCACTTT. The rearrangement joins TRBV5-1 to TRBJ1-6; TRBD1 aligns across 7 bases. Germline trimming cut 2 bases from V and 0 bases from J; bases unmatched to any gene: 5. The germline V gene has CDR1 SGHRS and CDR2 YFSETQ. The CDR3 covers 17 residues.

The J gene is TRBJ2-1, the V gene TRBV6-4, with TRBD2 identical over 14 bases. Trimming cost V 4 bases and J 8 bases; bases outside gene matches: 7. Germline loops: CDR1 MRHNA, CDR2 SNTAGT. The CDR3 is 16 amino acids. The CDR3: CASSGTGTSGSDEQFF. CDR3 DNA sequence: TGTGCCAGCAGTGGAACCGGGACTAGCGGGAGTGATGAGCAGTTCTTC.

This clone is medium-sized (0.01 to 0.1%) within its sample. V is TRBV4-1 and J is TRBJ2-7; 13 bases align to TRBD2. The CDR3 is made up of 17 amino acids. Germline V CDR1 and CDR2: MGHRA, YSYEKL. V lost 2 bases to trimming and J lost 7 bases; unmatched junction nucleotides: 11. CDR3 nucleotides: TGCGCCAGCAGCCAACAGGGAGGACTAGCGGGAGTGGAAGAGCAGTACTTC. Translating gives CASSQQGGLAGVEEQYF.

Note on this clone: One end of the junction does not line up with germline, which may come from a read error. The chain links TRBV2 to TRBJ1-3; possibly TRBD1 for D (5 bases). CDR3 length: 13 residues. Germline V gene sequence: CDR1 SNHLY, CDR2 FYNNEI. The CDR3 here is CASNQGAGNAIYF. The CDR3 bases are TGTGCCAGCAACCAGGGAGCGGGAAACGCCATATATTTT. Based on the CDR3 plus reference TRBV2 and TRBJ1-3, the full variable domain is EPEVTQTPSHQVTQMGQEVILRCVPISNHLYFYWYRQILGQKVEFLVSFYNNEISEKSEIFDDQFSVERPDGSNFTLKIRSTKLEDSAMYFCASNQGAGNAIYFGEGSWLTVV.

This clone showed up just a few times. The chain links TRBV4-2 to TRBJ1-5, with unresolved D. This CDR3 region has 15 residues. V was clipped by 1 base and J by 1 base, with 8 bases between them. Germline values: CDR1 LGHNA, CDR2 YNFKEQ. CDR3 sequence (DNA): TGTGCCAGCAGCCAAGCTGAGGGCAGCAATCAGCCCCAGCATTTT. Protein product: CASSQAEGSNQPQHF.

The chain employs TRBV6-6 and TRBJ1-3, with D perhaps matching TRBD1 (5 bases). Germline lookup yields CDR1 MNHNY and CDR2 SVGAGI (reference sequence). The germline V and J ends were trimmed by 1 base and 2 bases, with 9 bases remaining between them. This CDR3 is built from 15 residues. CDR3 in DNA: TGTGCCAGCAGTTACTTTGCCAGGGCTGGAAACACCATATATTTT. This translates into CASSYFARAGNTIYF.

CDR3 protein: CAWSVPGLADYNEQFF. Here the CDR3 DNA reads TGTGCCTGGAGTGTGCCGGGACTAGCGGACTACAATGAGCAGTTCTTC. The chain recombines TRBV30 with TRBJ2-1, with TRBD2 matching 11 bases. Looked up from germline, CDR1 is GTSNPN and CDR2 is SVGIG (reference sequence). The CDR3 has 16 amino acids. V lost 0 bases to trimming and J lost 3 bases; unmatched junction nucleotides: 4. Complete variable domain (other parts from reference TRBV30 and TRBJ2-1): SQTIHQWPATLVQPVGSPLSLECTVEGTSNPNLYWYRQAAGRGLQLLFYSVGIGQISSEVPQNLSASRPQDRQFILSSKKLLLSDSGFYLCAWSVPGLADYNEQFFGPGTRLTVL.

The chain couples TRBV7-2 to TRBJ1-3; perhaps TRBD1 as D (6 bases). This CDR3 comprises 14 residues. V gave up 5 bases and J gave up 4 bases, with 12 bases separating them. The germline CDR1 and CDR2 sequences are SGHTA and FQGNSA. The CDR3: CASSSTGRGNTIYF. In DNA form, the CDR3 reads TGTGCCAGCAGCAGTACAGGGCGGGGAAACACCATATATTTT.